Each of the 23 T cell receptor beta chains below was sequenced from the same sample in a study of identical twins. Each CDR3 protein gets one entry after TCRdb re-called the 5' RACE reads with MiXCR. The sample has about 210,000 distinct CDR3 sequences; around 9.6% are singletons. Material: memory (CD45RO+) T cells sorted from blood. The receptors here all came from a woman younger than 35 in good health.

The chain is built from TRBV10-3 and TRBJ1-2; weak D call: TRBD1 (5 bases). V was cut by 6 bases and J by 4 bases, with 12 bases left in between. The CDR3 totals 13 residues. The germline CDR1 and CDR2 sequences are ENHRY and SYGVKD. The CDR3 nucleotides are TGTGCCATCAGGGGGGAAAGGGGCTATGGCTACACCTTC. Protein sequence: CAIRGERGYGYTF.

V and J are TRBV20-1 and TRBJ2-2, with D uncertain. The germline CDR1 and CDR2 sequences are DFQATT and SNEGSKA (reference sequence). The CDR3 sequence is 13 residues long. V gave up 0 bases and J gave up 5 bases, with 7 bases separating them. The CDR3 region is CSARDWATGELFF. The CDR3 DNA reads TGCAGTGCTAGAGATTGGGCGACCGGGGAGCTGTTTTTT.

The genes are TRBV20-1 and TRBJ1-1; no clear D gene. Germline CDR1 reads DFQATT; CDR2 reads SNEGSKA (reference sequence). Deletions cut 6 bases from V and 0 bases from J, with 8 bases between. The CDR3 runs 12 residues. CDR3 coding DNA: TGCAGTGCCGGACGGATGAACACTGAAGCTTTCTTT. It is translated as CSAGRMNTEAFF.

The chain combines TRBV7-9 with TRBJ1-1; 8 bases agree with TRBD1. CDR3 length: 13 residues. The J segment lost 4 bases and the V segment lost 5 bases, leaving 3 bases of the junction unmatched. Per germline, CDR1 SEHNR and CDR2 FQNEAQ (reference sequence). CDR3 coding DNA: TGTGCCAGCAGCCTAGGGACAGGCACTGAAGCTTTCTTT. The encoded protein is CASSLGTGTEAFF.

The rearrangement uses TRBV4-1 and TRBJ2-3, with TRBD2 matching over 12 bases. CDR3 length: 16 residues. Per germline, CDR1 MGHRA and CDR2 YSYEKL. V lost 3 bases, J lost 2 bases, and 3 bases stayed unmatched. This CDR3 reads CASSHTSGGTTDTQYF. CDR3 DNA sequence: TGCGCCAGCAGCCACACTAGCGGGGGGACCACAGATACGCAGTATTTT.

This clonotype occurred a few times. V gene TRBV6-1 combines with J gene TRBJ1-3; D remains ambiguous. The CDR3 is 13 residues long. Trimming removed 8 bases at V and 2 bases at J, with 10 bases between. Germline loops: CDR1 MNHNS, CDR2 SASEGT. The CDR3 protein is CASFWVTGNTIYF. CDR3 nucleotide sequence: TGTGCCAGCTTCTGGGTAACTGGAAACACCATATATTTT.

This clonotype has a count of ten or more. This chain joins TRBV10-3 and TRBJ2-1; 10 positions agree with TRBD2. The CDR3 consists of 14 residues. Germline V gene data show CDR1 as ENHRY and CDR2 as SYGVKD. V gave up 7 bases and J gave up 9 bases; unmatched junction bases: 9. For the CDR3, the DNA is TGTGCCATCACCCCGGGACTAGCGAATCTTGAGCAGTTCTTC. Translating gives CAITPGLANLEQFF.

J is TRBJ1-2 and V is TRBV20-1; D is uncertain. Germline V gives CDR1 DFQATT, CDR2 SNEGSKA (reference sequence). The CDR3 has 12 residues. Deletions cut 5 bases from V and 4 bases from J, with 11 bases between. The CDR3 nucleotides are TGCAGTGCTCCTACTCAAAGCTATGGCTACACCTTC. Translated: CSAPTQSYGYTF.

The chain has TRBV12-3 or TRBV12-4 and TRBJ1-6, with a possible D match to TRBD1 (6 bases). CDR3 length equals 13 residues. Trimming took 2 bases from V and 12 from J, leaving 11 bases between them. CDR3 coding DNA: TGTGCCAGCAGTTTATCTGCAGGGGTACCCCTCCACTTT. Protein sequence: CASSLSAGVPLHF.

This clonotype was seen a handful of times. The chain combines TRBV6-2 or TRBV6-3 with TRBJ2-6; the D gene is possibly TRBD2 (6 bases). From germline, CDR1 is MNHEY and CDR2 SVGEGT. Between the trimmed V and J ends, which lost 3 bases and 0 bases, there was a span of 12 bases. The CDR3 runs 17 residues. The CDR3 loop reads CASSYQAGSSGANVLTF. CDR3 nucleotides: TGTGCCAGCAGTTATCAAGCGGGCTCCTCTGGGGCCAACGTCCTGACTTTC.

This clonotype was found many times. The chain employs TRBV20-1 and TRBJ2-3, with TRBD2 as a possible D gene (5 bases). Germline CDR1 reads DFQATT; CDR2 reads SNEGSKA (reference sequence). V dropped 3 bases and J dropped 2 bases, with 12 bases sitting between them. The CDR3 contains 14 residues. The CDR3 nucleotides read TGCAGTGCTAGCCGGGAATTTATCACAGATACGCAGTATTTT. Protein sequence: CSASREFITDTQYF.

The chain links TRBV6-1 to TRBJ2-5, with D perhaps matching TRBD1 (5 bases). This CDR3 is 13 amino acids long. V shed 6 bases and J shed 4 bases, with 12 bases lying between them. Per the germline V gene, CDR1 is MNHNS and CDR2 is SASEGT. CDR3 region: CASRGAPGETQYF. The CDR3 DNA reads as TGTGCCAGCAGAGGGGCGCCAGGAGAGACCCAGTACTTC.

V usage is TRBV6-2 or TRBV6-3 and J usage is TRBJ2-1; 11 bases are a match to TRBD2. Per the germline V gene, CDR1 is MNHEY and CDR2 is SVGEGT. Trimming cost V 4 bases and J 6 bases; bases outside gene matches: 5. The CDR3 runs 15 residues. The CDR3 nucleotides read TGTGCCAGCAGTTTACTAGCGGGAGTTCTCAATGAGCAGTTCTTC. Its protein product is CASSLLAGVLNEQFF.

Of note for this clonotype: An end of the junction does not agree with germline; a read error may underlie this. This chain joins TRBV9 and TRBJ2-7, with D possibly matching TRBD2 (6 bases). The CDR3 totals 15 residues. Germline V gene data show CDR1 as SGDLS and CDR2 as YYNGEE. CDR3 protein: CASSVDSLASSEQYF. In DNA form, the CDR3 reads TGTGCCAGCAGCGTAGATTCGCTAGCGTCCTCCGAGCAGTACTTC.

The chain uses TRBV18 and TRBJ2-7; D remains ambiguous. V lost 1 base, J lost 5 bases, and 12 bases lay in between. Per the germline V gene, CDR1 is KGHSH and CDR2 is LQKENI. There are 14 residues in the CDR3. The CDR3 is CASSPRQNVNEQYF. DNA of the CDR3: TGTGCCAGCTCACCACGCCAGAACGTAAACGAGCAGTACTTC. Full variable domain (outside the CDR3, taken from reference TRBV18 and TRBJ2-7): NAGVMQNPRHLVRRRGQEARLRCSPMKGHSHVYWYRQLPEEGLKFMVYLQKENIIDESGMPKERFSAEFPKEGPSILRIQQVVRGDSAAYFCASSPRQNVNEQYFGPGTRLTVT.

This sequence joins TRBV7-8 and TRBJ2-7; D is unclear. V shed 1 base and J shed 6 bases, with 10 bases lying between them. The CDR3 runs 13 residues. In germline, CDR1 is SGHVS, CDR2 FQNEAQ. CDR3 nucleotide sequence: TGTGCCAGCAGCTTAGTCTCGGAGAGCGAGCAGTACTTC. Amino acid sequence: CASSLVSESEQYF.

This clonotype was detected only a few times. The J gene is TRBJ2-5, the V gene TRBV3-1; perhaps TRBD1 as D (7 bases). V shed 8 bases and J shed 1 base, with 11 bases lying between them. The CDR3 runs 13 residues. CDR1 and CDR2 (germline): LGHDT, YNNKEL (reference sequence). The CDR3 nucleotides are TGTGCCAGCGGCGGGACAGTCCAAGAGACCCAGTACTTC. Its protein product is CASGGTVQETQYF.

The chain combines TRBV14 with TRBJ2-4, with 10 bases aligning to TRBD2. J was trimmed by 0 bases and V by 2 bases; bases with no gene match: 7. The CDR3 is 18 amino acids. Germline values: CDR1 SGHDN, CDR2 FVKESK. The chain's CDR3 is CASSQRTSGSVAKNIQYF. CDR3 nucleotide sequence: TGTGCCAGCAGCCAACGGACTAGCGGATCTGTAGCCAAAAACATTCAGTACTTC.

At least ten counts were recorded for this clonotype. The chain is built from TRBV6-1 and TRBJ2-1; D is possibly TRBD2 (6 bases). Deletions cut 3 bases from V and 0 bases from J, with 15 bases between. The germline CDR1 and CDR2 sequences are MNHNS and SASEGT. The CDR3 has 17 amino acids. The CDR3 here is CASSDGVRDSSYNEQFF. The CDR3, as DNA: TGTGCCAGCAGTGATGGAGTCCGGGACTCCTCCTACAATGAGCAGTTCTTC.

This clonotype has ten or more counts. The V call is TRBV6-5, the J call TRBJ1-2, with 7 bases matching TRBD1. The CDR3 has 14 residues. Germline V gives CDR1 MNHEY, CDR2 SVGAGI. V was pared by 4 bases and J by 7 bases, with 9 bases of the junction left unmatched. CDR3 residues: CASSWQGGHVGYTF. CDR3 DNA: TGTGCCAGCAGTTGGCAGGGGGGCCATGTTGGCTACACCTTC.

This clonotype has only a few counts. CDR3: CASSFMAANTEAFF. CDR3 DNA: TGTGCCAGCAGCTTTATGGCAGCAAACACTGAAGCTTTCTTT. This chain uses TRBV11-1 with TRBJ1-1; D unclear. The germline gives CDR1 SGHAT, CDR2 FQDESV (reference sequence). Trimming took off 3 bases at V and 2 bases at J, with 10 bases between the two ends. The CDR3 has 14 residues.

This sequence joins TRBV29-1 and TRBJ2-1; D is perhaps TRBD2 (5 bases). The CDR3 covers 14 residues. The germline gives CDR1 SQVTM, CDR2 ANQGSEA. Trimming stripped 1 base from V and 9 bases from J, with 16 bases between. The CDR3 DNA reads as TGCAGCGTTGAAGCACTAGTTCGGAGGAGTGAGCAGTTCTTC. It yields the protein CSVEALVRRSEQFF.

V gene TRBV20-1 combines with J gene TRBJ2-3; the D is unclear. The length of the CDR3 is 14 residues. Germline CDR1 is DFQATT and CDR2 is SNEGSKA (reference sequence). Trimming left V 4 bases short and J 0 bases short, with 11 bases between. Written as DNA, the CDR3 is TGCAGTGCTAAAGGGCGGCTTAGCACAGATACGCAGTATTTT. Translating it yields CSAKGRLSTDTQYF.